These 17 T cell receptor beta chains were sequenced from one sample in a study of radiotherapy plus CTLA-4 blockade in lung cancer. The protocol was immunoSEQ multiplex PCR, while the TCRdb copy is restricted to in-frame clones and leaves out a portion. The profile shows more than 30,000 clones, approximately 80% of them singletons. This material consisted of peripheral blood, taken from a patient treated with radiotherapy plus ipilimumab. The receptor source for this set is a human donor with non-small cell lung cancer that progressed on radiotherapy plus ipilimumab.

A few counts support this clone. This chain joins TRBV19 and TRBJ2-3, with TRBD2 matching over 13 bases. With 3 bases clipped from V and 6 bases from J, the junction kept 9 bases outside the gene matches. The CDR3 is 17 amino acids. Germline CDR1 and CDR2: LNHDA and SQIVND (reference sequence). CDR3 DNA sequence: TGTGCCAGTAGTATCCCCTGGACTAGCGGGGGCGCGGATACGCAGTATTTT. This encodes CASSIPWTSGGADTQYF.

The J gene is TRBJ2-3, the V gene TRBV28, with 10 bases aligning to TRBD1. CDR1 is MDHEN and CDR2 is SYDVKM in the germline V gene. J lost 2 bases, V lost 2 bases, and 4 bases had no gene match. The CDR3 runs to 16 residues. The CDR3 DNA sequence: TGTGCCAGCAGTTTAAGGACAGGGGGAATCACAGATACGCAGTATTTT. Translating gives CASSLRTGGITDTQYF.

J is TRBJ1-2 and V is TRBV4-3; D possibly corresponds to TRBD1 (5 bases). V was clipped by 1 base and J by 0 bases, with 15 bases between them. Germline V gene data show CDR1 as LGHNA and CDR2 as YSLEER. The CDR3 has 17 amino acids. The CDR3 DNA reads as TGCGCCAGCAGCCAAGTCGACGGACACCCCGCTAACTATGGCTACACCTTC. Translating it yields CASSQVDGHPANYGYTF.

This chain uses TRBV5-1 with TRBJ2-1; D possibly corresponds to TRBD2 (7 bases). There are 18 residues in the CDR3. Germline V lookup: CDR1 SGHRS, CDR2 YFSETQ. Trimming took 1 base from V and 0 from J, leaving 17 bases between them. CDR3 DNA: TGCGCCAGCAGCTTGTCAGACCGGGGGGCGGTCTCCTACAATGAGCAGTTCTTC. It specifies CASSLSDRGAVSYNEQFF.

The chain links TRBV18 to TRBJ1-2, with D perhaps matching TRBD1 (6 bases). Per the germline V gene, CDR1 is KGHSH and CDR2 is LQKENI. This CDR3 contains 13 residues. Between the trimmed V and J ends, which lost 3 bases and 6 bases, there was a span of 11 bases. CDR3 in amino acids: CASSPTGFDGYTF. As DNA, the CDR3 is TGTGCCAGCTCACCTACAGGGTTTGATGGCTACACCTTC.

The gene calls are TRBV7-2 and TRBJ1-4, with a weak D call TRBD1 (5 bases). The CDR3 is 16 amino acids. V gave up 5 bases and J gave up 2 bases, with 15 bases separating them. Germline V gives CDR1 SGHTA, CDR2 FQGNSA. The CDR3 is CASSQQGGGTNEKLFF. For the CDR3, the DNA is TGTGCCAGCAGCCAGCAGGGTGGAGGGACTAATGAAAAACTGTTTTTT.

The chain links TRBV19 to TRBJ1-4; 7 bases are shared with TRBD1. In germline, CDR1 is LNHDA, CDR2 SQIVND (reference sequence). The CDR3 has 15 amino acids. Unmatched junction bases numbered 10, after V lost 5 bases and J lost 7 bases. This CDR3 is CASSLLTGNSEKLFF. CDR3 DNA: TGTGCCAGTAGTCTTCTGACAGGGAACAGTGAAAAACTGTTTTTT.

The chain couples TRBV7-9 to TRBJ1-2; 9 nucleotides match TRBD1. CDR1 is SEHNR and CDR2 is FQNEAQ in the germline V gene (reference sequence). The trim removed 4 bases at V and 8 bases at J, leaving 8 bases unmatched. This CDR3 is built from 14 residues. CDR3 residues: CASSSRTGGVGYTF. CDR3 sequence (DNA): TGTGCCAGCAGCTCAAGAACAGGGGGCGTAGGCTACACCTTC.

The rearrangement uses TRBV10-3 and TRBJ2-7; 12 bases align to TRBD2. Per germline, CDR1 ENHRY and CDR2 SYGVKD. The junction had 2 bases not matched to a gene; V was cut back by 8 bases and J by 0 bases. The CDR3 runs 14 residues. The CDR3 sequence: CAIGTSGRSYEQYF. In nucleotides, the CDR3 is TGTGCCATCGGGACTAGCGGGCGCTCCTACGAGCAGTACTTC.

The CDR3 region is CASRKNAGTANTEAFF. For the CDR3, the DNA is TGTGCCAGCAGGAAAAACGCCGGGACAGCGAACACTGAAGCTTTCTTT. The chain couples TRBV6-8 to TRBJ1-1; 7 nucleotides line up with TRBD1. CDR3 length: 16 residues. In germline, CDR1 is MNHGY, CDR2 SAAAGT. After removal of 6 bases from V and 1 base from J, the junction contained 11 bases not matched to a gene.

V is TRBV4-3 and J is TRBJ1-4, with 8 bases lining up with TRBD1. CDR3 size: 20 residues. CDR1 LGHNA and CDR2 YSLEER come from the germline V gene. The V gene end was trimmed by 0 bases and the J gene end by 0 bases; junction bases not matched to a gene: 12. Written as DNA, the CDR3 is TGCGCCAGCAGCCAAGATCTGATCGACAGGGGTTATGCAACTAATGAAAAACTGTTTTTT. Its protein product is CASSQDLIDRGYATNEKLFF.

The V gene is TRBV5-1, the J gene TRBJ2-2; 14 bases are shared with TRBD2. Germline CDR1 is SGHRS and CDR2 is YFSETQ. V was clipped by 5 bases and J by 1 base; unmatched bases: 4. This CDR3 has 17 residues. The CDR3 region has the DNA TGCGCCAGCAGTTCCGGACTAGCGGGGGGGAACACCGGGGAGCTGTTTTTT. It translates to CASSSGLAGGNTGELFF.

In regard to this clone: Germline is not matched at one junction end, which may reflect a read error. The chain uses TRBV6-1 and TRBJ1-5; the D gene is possibly TRBD1 (5 bases). From germline, CDR1 is MNHNS and CDR2 SASEGT. The CDR3 length is 13 residues. The CDR3 sequence is CASSESGPGIPYF. The DNA of the CDR3 is TGTGCCAGCAGTGAATCCGGGCCAGGGATTCCATATTTT.

V and J are TRBV7-2 and TRBJ2-7, with D maybe TRBD2 (6 bases). V was pared by 4 bases and J by 0 bases, with 13 bases between. CDR1 is SGHTA, CDR2 FQGNSA, per germline. CDR3 length equals 15 residues. For the CDR3, the DNA is TGTGCCAGCAGCTCGACCGGGACTCGCTCCTACGAGCAGTACTTC. Protein product: CASSSTGTRSYEQYF.

The rearrangement links TRBV5-4 to TRBJ2-7; 7 bases are shared with TRBD1. The germline CDR1 and CDR2 sequences are SGHNT and YYREEE (reference sequence). This CDR3 has 12 residues. The V segment lost 2 bases and the J segment 7 bases; nucleotides outside the gene matches: 3. CDR3 bases: TGTGCCAGCAGCTTACCAGGGGGTGAGCAGTACTTC. Protein sequence: CASSLPGGEQYF.

The rearrangement links TRBV29-1 to TRBJ1-1; perhaps TRBD1 as D (5 bases). This CDR3 spans 12 amino acids. Germline CDR1 and CDR2: SQVTM and ANQGSEA. V lost 7 bases, J lost 5 bases, and 14 bases lay in between. The CDR3 reads CSGGDSGTEAFF. The CDR3 coding sequence is TGCAGCGGCGGGGACTCCGGGACTGAAGCTTTCTTT.

The chain employs TRBV5-4 and TRBJ2-1, with 13 bases matching TRBD2. The CDR3 is 16 amino acids. The V and J ends lost 4 bases and 5 bases, in that order; junction bases with no gene match: 6. Germline V gene data show CDR1 as SGHNT and CDR2 as YYREEE (reference sequence). The DNA for the CDR3 is TGTGCCAGCAGCCCTCGGACTAGCGGGGGAAACAATGAGCAGTTCTTC. The encoded protein is CASSPRTSGGNNEQFF.